The 4 T cell receptor beta chains reported below all come from one sample, sequenced in a study of T cell changes during pregnancy in multiple sclerosis. The repertoire was sequenced with immunoSEQ multiplex PCR; TCRdb's copy has only in-frame clones and lacks some. The sample lists tens of thousands of clones, about 88% occurring once. Material: peripheral blood, obtained before pregnancy. The receptors were gathered from a female donor with multiple sclerosis, enrolled in a pregnancy study.

J is TRBJ1-1 and V is TRBV27; no firm D call. V was cut by 10 bases and J by 4 bases, with 19 bases left in between. Germline V gene lookup returns CDR1 MNHEY and CDR2 SMNVEV (reference sequence). The CDR3 sequence is 14 residues long. The CDR3 bases are TGTGCCAACTACCTGATGGAGGTGGCCACTGAAGCTTTCTTT. Translated, it gives CANYLMEVATEAFF.

The V call is TRBV7-8, the J call TRBJ1-2, with 7 bases that match TRBD1. The trim removed 1 base at V and 4 bases at J, leaving 6 bases unmatched. The CDR3 is made up of 15 amino acids. Germline-derived CDR1 and CDR2 are SGHVS and FQNEAQ. CDR3 coding DNA: TGTGCCAGCAGCTTAGATGCAGGGGGAAGCTATGGCTACACCTTC. Its translation: CASSLDAGGSYGYTF. The full variable domain, completed using reference TRBV7-8 and TRBJ1-2, is GAGVSQSPRYKVAKRGQDVALRCDPISGHVSLFWYQQALGQGPEFLTYFQNEAQLDKSGLPSDRFFAERPEGSVSTLKIQRTQQEDSAVYLCASSLDAGGSYGYTFGSGTRLTVV.

V gene TRBV10-3 combines with J gene TRBJ2-7; weak D call: TRBD2 (5 bases). V was shortened by 2 bases and J by 4 bases, with 6 bases between the two germline ends. The CDR3 contains 12 residues. Germline assignment: CDR1 ENHRY and CDR2 SYGVKD. CDR3 DNA: TGTGCCATCAGTGAGGGACTTTACGAGCAGTACTTC. As protein: CAISEGLYEQYF.

The chain joins TRBV29-1 to TRBJ2-5, with D unclear. The CDR3 totals 13 residues. Between the trimmed V and J ends, which lost 4 bases and 5 bases, there was a span of 14 bases. CDR1 is SQVTM and CDR2 is ANQGSEA in the germline V gene. The CDR3 DNA is TGCAGCGTTGGAGACCGCGAATGGGAGACCCAGTACTTC. It encodes CSVGDREWETQYF.